This T cell receptor beta chain was captured in a study of monozygotic twins with inflammatory bowel disease. TCRdb reanalyzed the 5' RACE reads and collapses them to one entry per CDR3 protein, without DNA. This sample's clone table lists 110,000 or so distinct CDR3 sequences. A word on this clonotype: Antigen unknown.

Whole-study findings and limits: IBD patients shared fewer clonotypes with others than healthy twins, especially with disease activity. Support for any single strong IBD-associated signal or clonotype was not found. Similarity of repertoires did not differ between concordant and discordant twins, possibly from limited power. None of the different T cell subtypes could be distinguished from one another.

This TCR was recovered from a human donor with ulcerative colitis or Crohn's disease, or a healthy co-twin of an affected twin (not recorded which). The sample was blood.

The CDR3 sequence is CASSPRGGFHSSTDTQYF. The chain couples TRBV27 to TRBJ2-3; the TCRdb D gene call, TRBD1, has no DNA to confirm it. Germline V gene sequence: CDR1 MNHEY, CDR2 SMNVEV (reference sequence). The length of the CDR3 is 18 residues.